This TCR beta chain was recovered during a study of control samples from healthy donors and cancer patients. TCRdb's copy holds only in-frame clones and misses some; the assay was immunoSEQ multiplex PCR. Of about 130,000 clones listed, around 96% are singletons. CDR1 is MNHEY and CDR2 is SMNVEV in the germline V gene (reference sequence). V was clipped by 6 bases and J by 6 bases, with 26 bases between them. This CDR3 comprises 17 residues. The chain joins TRBV27 to TRBJ1-1; D remains unclear. This receptor was obtained from a man aged 25-45 years in good health. Sequencing was performed on blood. CDR3 residues: CASSQLRAPRGWSEAFF. CDR3 nucleotides: TGTGCCAGCAGCCAACTTCGAGCGCCCCGGGGATGGTCTGAAGCTTTCTTT.